This TCR beta chain was profiled in a study of early T cells in non-severe SARS-CoV-2 infection. Study at large: The chains were unpaired, and the sequenced material was bulk RNA from unsorted whole blood.

Of note for this clonotype: The antigen remains undetermined.

Study findings and constraints: Comparison of clonotypes with VDJdb favored anti-spike CD8 responses while missing private and CD4 specificities.

V was clipped by 2 bases and J by 4 bases, with 15 bases between them. Germline assignment: CDR1 LNHNV and CDR2 YYDKDF (reference sequence). This CDR3 has 15 amino acids. Unique molecular identifiers were affixed to single, distinct cDNA molecules. From the 5' RACE reads, TCRdb called clonotypes with MiXCR, one entry per CDR3 protein. The sample consists of more than 65,000 distinct CDR3 sequences, around an eighth of them appearing once. The gene calls are TRBV15 and TRBJ2-7; D is ambiguous. Sequencing was carried out using whole blood. The clonotype was recovered from an adult who was a healthcare worker with PCR-confirmed SARS-CoV-2 infection or an uninfected control (not recorded which). The CDR3 DNA reads as TGTGCCACCAGCAGACCCGGGCCCATCGATTACGAGCAGTACTTC. It translates to CATSRPGPIDYEQYF.